This T cell receptor (beta chain) was observed in a study of OX40 agonist ivuxolimab in advanced cancers. The CDR3 sequence is 16 residues long. The V gene lost 1 base and the J gene lost 1 base, with 12 bases spanning the gap. Germline lookup yields CDR1 SGHTA and CDR2 FQGNSA. Some clones are missing from TCRdb's copy, which holds only in-frame ones; the method was immunoSEQ multiplex PCR. The data hold about 51,000 clones, with about four fifths observed a single time. This sequence joins TRBV7-2 and TRBJ2-3; D may correspond to TRBD1 or TRBD2 (5 bases each). The TCR comes from an adult with an advanced solid tumor such as melanoma, head and neck, liver or kidney cancer. The material was CD4+ or CD8+ T cells sorted from blood, obtained in a trial of the OX40 agonist ivuxolimab. The CDR3 spells CASSLGARGGTDTQYF. The CDR3 DNA reads as TGTGCCAGCAGCTTAGGTGCTCGAGGGGGCACAGATACGCAGTATTTT.